These T cell receptor beta chains were read from a single sample in a study of cytomegalovirus exposure and HLA in healthy donors. Using immunoSEQ multiplex PCR, the repertoire was profiled, and TCRdb retains in-frame clones only, with some absent. The data hold about 170,000 clones, with more than 60% observed a single time. The sequenced sample consisted of PBMCs. The receptor set was obtained from a woman aged 30 to 39 in good health and CMV-seropositive. Both conserved end residues are part of each CDR3. Each record gives: V gene, D gene, clone size, J gene, CDR3 protein, CDR3 DNA. A D gene is named only where the DNA matches it firmly. Where a row states a size, it is once, few, many or the class of an expanded clone; other rows omit it.

V: TRBV6-5; D: NA; size: NA; J: TRBJ2-5; CDR3: CASSSYALQTETQYF; DNA: TGTGCCAGCAGTAGTTACGCTCTACAGACAGAGACCCAGTACTTC
V: TRBV28; D: NA; size: NA; J: TRBJ2-1; CDR3: CASSRGKVLRNEQFF; DNA: TGTGCCAGCAGCCGAGGGAAGGTACTGAGGAATGAGCAGTTCTTC
V: TRBV6-6; D: NA; size: few; J: TRBJ2-7; CDR3: CASAPEDSLYEQYF; DNA: TGTGCCAGCGCCCCGGAGGACTCGCTCTACGAGCAGTACTTC
V: TRBV7-9; D: NA; size: NA; J: TRBJ1-2; CDR3: CASSLNAREGGYTF; DNA: TGTGCCAGCAGCTTAAACGCTAGGGAGGGGGGCTACACCTTC
V: TRBV10-3; D: TRBD2; size: few; J: TRBJ2-1; CDR3: CAITSLAGGGNEQFF; DNA: TGTGCCATCACCTCACTAGCGGGAGGGGGGAATGAGCAGTTCTTC
V: TRBV4-1; D: NA; size: once; J: TRBJ2-3; CDR3: CASSQTAPPLAMGTDTQYF; DNA: TGCGCCAGCAGCCAAACCGCCCCCCCTCTAGCGATGGGCACAGATACGCAGTATTTT
V: TRBV9; D: TRBD2; size: once; J: TRBJ2-1; CDR3: CASSFWTSGMDNEQFF; DNA: TGTGCCAGCAGCTTTTGGACTAGCGGGATGGACAATGAGCAGTTCTTC
V: TRBV10-3; D: TRBD2; size: NA; J: TRBJ2-3; CDR3: CAISDGTSGMVDTQYF; DNA: TGTGCCATCAGTGACGGGACTAGCGGGATGGTAGATACGCAGTATTTT
V: TRBV7-2; D: TRBD2; size: NA; J: TRBJ2-1; CDR3: CASSTTSSWTIEQFF; DNA: TGTGCCAGCAGCACGACTAGCAGCTGGACGATTGAGCAGTTCTTC
V: TRBV10-3; D: TRBD1; size: NA; J: TRBJ1-2; CDR3: CAISESGQWNGYTF; DNA: TGTGCCATCAGTGAGTCGGGACAGTGGAATGGCTACACCTTC
V: TRBV9; D: NA; size: NA; J: TRBJ1-1; CDR3: CASSVEVGYTEAFF; DNA: TGTGCCAGCAGCGTAGAAGTCGGTTACACTGAAGCTTTCTTT
V: TRBV5-1; D: TRBD2; size: NA; J: TRBJ2-1; CDR3: CASSLDRGSSYNEQFF; DNA: TGCGCCAGCAGCTTGGATCGCGGGAGCTCCTACAATGAGCAGTTCTTC
V: TRBV6-1; D: NA; size: NA; J: TRBJ2-2; CDR3: CASSEDRHTGELFF; DNA: TGTGCCAGCAGTGAGGACAGACACACCGGGGAGCTGTTTTTT
V: TRBV27; D: NA; size: NA; J: TRBJ1-2; CDR3: CASSFADRSVLYGYTF; DNA: TGTGCCAGCAGTTTTGCGGACAGATCTGTCCTATATGGCTACACCTTC
V: TRBV5-1; D: TRBD2; size: once; J: TRBJ2-7; CDR3: CASSLSGSTEQYF; DNA: TGCGCCAGCAGCTTGAGCGGGAGTACCGAGCAGTACTTC
V: TRBV28; D: TRBD1; size: few; J: TRBJ2-5; CDR3: CASRRDRAETQYF; DNA: TGTGCCAGCAGGCGGGACAGGGCAGAGACCCAGTACTTC
V: TRBV6-1; D: NA; size: NA; J: TRBJ2-3; CDR3: CASSEDEGVGTDTQYF; DNA: TGTGCCAGCAGTGAAGATGAGGGGGTGGGCACAGATACGCAGTATTTT
V: TRBV6-1; D: NA; size: NA; J: TRBJ2-7; CDR3: CASSRGGNYEQYF; DNA: TGTGCCAGCAGTCGGGGTGGGAACTACGAGCAGTACTTC
V: TRBV6-5; D: NA; size: NA; J: TRBJ2-6; CDR3: CASSSDSLSGANVLTF; DNA: TGTGCCAGCAGTTCCGACAGTCTCTCTGGGGCCAACGTCCTGACTTTC
V: TRBV11-3; D: NA; size: NA; J: TRBJ2-1; CDR3: CASSLGPALGAQFF; DNA: TGTGCCAGCAGCTTAGGGCCGGCCCTGGGGGCGCAGTTCTTC
V: TRBV27; D: TRBD1; size: few; J: TRBJ1-2; CDR3: CASRRTGNYGYTF; DNA: TGTGCCAGCAGGCGGACAGGGAATTATGGCTACACCTTC
V: TRBV28; D: TRBD2; size: NA; J: TRBJ2-3; CDR3: CASSLWGSGSVQYF; DNA: TGTGCCAGCAGTTTATGGGGTAGCGGGAGCGTGCAGTATTTT
V: TRBV21-1; D: NA; size: NA; J: TRBJ2-2; CDR3: CASSEKPGQGSNTGELFF; DNA: TGTGCCAGCAGCGAAAAGCCGGGACAGGGCTCGAACACCGGGGAGCTGTTTTTT
V: TRBV18; D: TRBD2; size: NA; J: TRBJ2-7; CDR3: CASSPRTSGSGYEQYF; DNA: TGTGCCAGCTCACCAAGGACTAGCGGGAGTGGGTACGAGCAGTACTTC
V: TRBV5-5; D: NA; size: few; J: TRBJ1-1; CDR3: CATSDGGWLGTEAFF; DNA: TGTGCCACCTCCGACGGGGGGTGGTTGGGCACTGAAGCTTTCTTT
V: TRBV29-1; D: TRBD2; size: NA; J: TRBJ2-3; CDR3: CSFRVGGTDTQYF; DNA: TGCAGCTTCAGGGTGGGGGGGACAGATACGCAGTATTTT
V: TRBV6-5; D: NA; size: NA; J: TRBJ1-2; CDR3: CASSYGGGYGYTF; DNA: TGTGCCAGCAGTTACGGGGGCGGCTATGGCTACACCTTC
V: TRBV6-5; D: TRBD2; size: NA; J: TRBJ2-7; CDR3: CASSPPLAGNYEQYF; DNA: TGTGCCAGCAGTCCTCCACTAGCGGGAAACTACGAGCAGTACTTC
V: TRBV28; D: NA; size: few; J: TRBJ1-1; CDR3: CASRVQNTEAFF; DNA: TGTGCCAGCAGGGTACAGAACACTGAAGCTTTCTTT
V: TRBV19; D: TRBD2; size: NA; J: TRBJ2-1; CDR3: CATAGLAGVFLSYEQFF; DNA: TGTGCCACCGCGGGACTAGCGGGAGTCTTCCTCTCATATGAGCAGTTCTTC
V: TRBV5-1; D: TRBD2; size: NA; J: TRBJ2-3; CDR3: CASSPPTSGTDTQYF; DNA: TGCGCCAGCAGCCCCCCGACTAGCGGCACAGATACGCAGTATTTT
V: TRBV6-5; D: TRBD1; size: few; J: TRBJ2-5; CDR3: CASSYEGQGARETQYF; DNA: TGTGCCAGCAGTTATGAGGGACAGGGGGCGCGTGAGACCCAGTACTTC
V: TRBV7-3; D: TRBD2; size: NA; J: TRBJ2-3; CDR3: CASSLRAGGVTSAGTDTQYF; DNA: TGTGCCAGCAGCTTAAGGGCGGGGGGCGTCACTAGCGCCGGCACAGATACGCAGTATTTT
V: TRBV19; D: TRBD2; size: NA; J: TRBJ2-1; CDR3: CASSSELAGGYNEQFF; DNA: TGTGCCAGTAGTAGCGAGCTAGCGGGAGGCTACAATGAGCAGTTCTTC
V: TRBV5-1; D: NA; size: NA; J: TRBJ1-2; CDR3: CASSLGTGRDGYTF; DNA: TGCGCCAGCAGCTTGGGCACAGGGCGGGATGGCTACACCTTC
V: TRBV5-1; D: TRBD2; size: NA; J: TRBJ2-7; CDR3: CASSFTAGLAGGDEQYF; DNA: TGCGCCAGCAGCTTTACCGCCGGACTAGCGGGAGGAGACGAGCAGTACTTC